This is a list of T cell receptor beta chains from one sample in a study of chemoradiotherapy in HPV16-positive cancers. Profiling relied on immunoSEQ multiplex PCR, and the TCRdb table lists in-frame clones only, not all of them. The sample shows 3,900 or so clones, over 75% of them seen only once. Source: tumor tissue, taken from a patient who underwent chemoradiotherapy. Receptors originate from a human donor with HPV-associated anogenital cancer. Each CDR3 is given with its conserved first and last residue. The order of the fields is J gene, D gene, V gene, clone size, CDR3 protein, CDR3 DNA. D genes are given only for firm matches. Expanded clones get a size class; other rows say once, few or many, or leave the size out.

TRBJ2-6,NA,TRBV5-4,NA,CASSLESGHLTRANVLTF,TGTGCCAGCAGCTTGGAGAGCGGACACCTGACGCGGGCCAACGTCCTGACTTTC
TRBJ2-6,NA,TRBV4-1,NA,CASSQQAGSGANVLTF,TGCGCCAGCAGCCAGCAAGCAGGCTCTGGGGCCAACGTCCTGACTTTC
TRBJ2-1,TRBD1,TRBV5-4,NA,CASSEGQGIYNEQFF,TGTGCCAGCAGCGAGGGACAGGGAATTTACAATGAGCAGTTCTTC
TRBJ1-2,TRBD1,TRBV6-6,NA,CASRGDSNNYGYTF,TGTGCCAGCAGGGGGGACAGCAATAACTATGGCTACACCTTC
TRBJ1-3,NA,TRBV7-2,NA,CASSPQGRAIYF,TGTGCCAGCAGCCCCCAAGGGCGAGCCATATATTTT
TRBJ2-1,NA,TRBV7-6,NA,CASSLARSQAAQQFF,TGTGCCAGCAGCTTAGCGAGGTCCCAGGCGGCCCAGCAGTTCTTC
TRBJ1-2,NA,TRBV4-1,NA,CASSQALNYGYTF,TGCGCCAGCAGCCAAGCGCTGAACTATGGCTACACCTTC
TRBJ1-6,NA,TRBV19,NA,CASSEPGLRNSPLHF,TGTGCCAGTAGTGAACCGGGACTGCGCAATTCACCCCTCCACTTT
TRBJ2-1,TRBD1,TRBV13,NA,CASSLRTGHYNEQFF,TGTGCCAGCAGCTTACGGACAGGGCATTACAATGAGCAGTTCTTC
TRBJ1-4,TRBD1,TRBV7-2,NA,CASSLVETGAKLFF,TGTGCCAGCAGCTTAGTGGAAACAGGGGCAAAACTGTTTTTT
TRBJ2-3,TRBD2,TRBV28,NA,CASRTWERGGRTDTQYF,TGTGCCAGCAGGACGTGGGAGCGGGGGGGCCGTACAGATACGCAGTATTTT
TRBJ1-1,NA,TRBV30,NA,CAWDQRAGTEAFF,TGTGCCTGGGACCAACGGGCAGGCACTGAAGCTTTCTTT
TRBJ1-3,TRBD1,TRBV4-1,NA,CASSQEPTGRGYSSGNTIYF,TGCGCCAGCAGCCAAGAACCGACAGGGAGAGGGTATAGCTCTGGAAACACCATATATTTT
TRBJ2-3,NA,TRBV4-2,NA,CASRGTRTDTQYF,TGTGCCAGCCGAGGGACCCGCACAGATACGCAGTATTTT
TRBJ2-5,NA,TRBV7-2,few,CASSFDWGETQYF,TGTGCCAGCAGCTTCGATTGGGGAGAGACCCAGTACTTC
TRBJ2-5,NA,TRBV7-3,once,CASSGRGGWETQYF,TGTGCCAGCAGCGGTAGGGGGGGCTGGGAGACCCAGTACTTC
TRBJ2-5,NA,TRBV18,once,CASSPIGGLETQYF,TGTGCCAGCTCACCGATTGGGGGGTTGGAGACCCAGTACTTC
TRBJ1-1,NA,TRBV11-2,NA,CASSRLKNTEAFF,TGTGCCAGCAGTAGGCTCAAGAACACTGAAGCTTTCTTT
TRBJ1-4,NA,TRBV4-3,NA,CASSQGAGVAEKLFF,TGCGCCAGCAGCCAGGGGGCGGGGGTGGCTGAAAAACTGTTTTTT
TRBJ1-2,NA,TRBV28,NA,CASSLANGDYGYTF,TGTGCCAGCAGTTTGGCAAATGGGGACTATGGCTACACCTTC
TRBJ2-5,NA,TRBV7-3,NA,CASSRGQGTATQYF,TGTGCCAGCAGCCGGGGGCAGGGGACTGCGACCCAGTACTTC
TRBJ2-7,TRBD2,TRBV7-2,once,CASSLVAGGFSEQYF,TGTGCCAGCAGCTTAGTAGCGGGGGGTTTCTCCGAGCAGTACTTC
TRBJ2-5,TRBD2,TRBV11-2,NA,CASSLDGTSGGQETQYF,TGTGCCAGCAGCTTAGATGGGACTAGCGGGGGCCAAGAGACCCAGTACTTC
TRBJ2-2,NA,TRBV6-6,NA,CASNSYNGDTGELFF,TGTGCCAGCAACAGTTATAACGGGGACACCGGGGAGCTGTTTTTT
TRBJ2-7,NA,TRBV7-2,once,CASSRGRQSSYEQYF,TGTGCCAGCAGCCGGGGACGGCAGAGCTCCTACGAGCAGTACTTC
TRBJ1-1,TRBD1,TRBV4-2,NA,CASSQQPGQGHNTEAFF,TGTGCCAGCAGCCAGCAACCGGGACAGGGGCACAACACTGAAGCTTTCTTT
TRBJ1-6,NA,TRBV11-3,NA,CASSSGGTNSPLHF,TGTGCCAGCAGTTCAGGAGGGACTAATTCACCCCTCCACTTT
TRBJ1-2,NA,TRBV5-1,NA,CASSPDRANYGYTF,TGCGCCAGCAGCCCGGACAGAGCTAACTATGGCTACACCTTC
TRBJ2-1,TRBD1,TRBV5-1,NA,CASSLVQGASGEQFF,TGCGCCAGCAGCTTGGTTCAGGGGGCTTCGGGTGAGCAGTTCTTC
TRBJ2-5,NA,TRBV7-2,NA,CASSTEVWQTQYF,TGTGCCAGCAGCACCGAAGTTTGGCAGACCCAGTACTTC
TRBJ2-7,NA,TRBV18,NA,CASSLGGASSYEQYF,TGTGCCAGCTCACTCGGTGGGGCTTCCTCCTACGAGCAGTACTTC
TRBJ2-1,NA,TRBV2,NA,CASSLTRTSANEQFF,TGTGCCAGCAGTTTGACCCGCACTTCGGCCAATGAGCAGTTCTTC
TRBJ2-7,NA,TRBV18,NA,CASSPMNEQYF,TGTGCCAGCTCACCGATGAACGAGCAGTACTTC
TRBJ1-4,TRBD1,TRBV29-1,NA,CSVGEGTGSPRGNEKLFF,TGCAGCGTTGGTGAAGGGACAGGAAGCCCGAGGGGTAATGAAAAACTGTTTTTT
TRBJ1-2,NA,TRBV19,NA,CASSRRTDFYGYTF,TGTGCCAGTAGTAGAAGGACGGACTTCTATGGCTACACCTTC
TRBJ1-5,NA,TRBV10-2,NA,CASRETGTSLAQHF,TGCGCCAGCAGAGAAACGGGAACCTCATTAGCCCAGCATTTT
TRBJ2-2,NA,TRBV18,NA,CASAIRATGELFF,TGTGCCAGCGCGATCAGGGCCACCGGGGAGCTGTTTTTT
TRBJ2-7,TRBD1,TRBV11-2,NA,CASSIDRGSSGEQYF,TGTGCCAGCAGCATAGACAGGGGGTCGTCGGGCGAGCAGTACTTC
TRBJ2-3,NA,TRBV25-1,NA,CASSEVRRSDTQYF,TGTGCCAGCAGTGAAGTACGCCGGTCCGATACGCAGTATTTT
TRBJ2-1,NA,TRBV7-3,NA,CASSSQDLYNEQFF,TGTGCCAGCAGCTCCCAGGACTTATACAATGAGCAGTTCTTC
TRBJ1-3,TRBD1,TRBV7-9,NA,CASSPGQLDTIYF,TGTGCCAGCAGCCCGGGACAGTTGGACACCATATATTTT
TRBJ1-1,NA,TRBV28,NA,CASRSRGGRTEAFF,TGTGCCAGCAGATCTAGAGGGGGAAGGACTGAAGCTTTCTTT
TRBJ2-5,NA,TRBV21-1,NA,CASSGQVATLSETQYF,TGTGCCAGCAGTGGCCAGGTAGCTACACTCTCTGAGACCCAGTACTTC
TRBJ2-2,NA,TRBV5-6,once,CASSRSDTGELFF,TGTGCCAGCAGCCGGTCCGACACCGGGGAGCTGTTTTTT
TRBJ2-3,TRBD2,TRBV11-2,once,CASSMTSGGAGSRTDTQYF,TGTGCCAGCAGCATGACTAGCGGGGGGGCAGGCTCAAGGACAGATACGCAGTATTTT
TRBJ1-2,NA,TRBV28,NA,CASSLPGDIYGYTF,TGTGCCAGCAGTCTGCCGGGAGACATCTATGGCTACACCTTC
TRBJ2-7,NA,TRBV10-2,NA,CASTDRSEQYF,TGCGCCAGCACTGATCGGAGCGAGCAGTACTTC
TRBJ2-7,NA,TRBV18,NA,CASSETKTHHEQYF,TGTGCCAGCTCAGAGACTAAAACTCACCACGAGCAGTACTTC
TRBJ1-2,TRBD1,TRBV5-1,once,CASKEQGAVKLGYTF,TGCGCCAGCAAAGAACAGGGGGCCGTCAAGTTGGGGTACACCTTC
TRBJ1-3,NA,TRBV7-9,NA,CALHWTNSGNTIYF,TGTGCCTTACATTGGACAAACTCTGGAAACACCATATATTTT
TRBJ1-1,NA,TRBV18,NA,CASSPSPNAEAFF,TGTGCCAGCTCACCGTCCCCGAACGCTGAAGCTTTCTTT
TRBJ1-2,NA,TRBV29-1,NA,CSVPRGVTNYGHTF,TGCAGCGTCCCCCGAGGGGTAACTAACTATGGCCACACTTTC
TRBJ2-7,NA,TRBV11-3,NA,CASSLADSDEQYF,TGTGCCAGCAGCTTAGCGGACAGTGACGAGCAGTACTTC
TRBJ2-7,NA,TRBV5-4,NA,CASSLGPAGPTYEQYF,TGTGCCAGCAGCTTGGGTCCTGCGGGGCCGACCTACGAGCAGTACTTC
TRBJ2-1,NA,TRBV4-1,NA,CASSQAGRGYNEQFF,TGCGCCAGCAGCCAAGCGGGACGGGGATACAATGAGCAGTTCTTC